This T cell receptor (beta chain) was documented in a study of cytomegalovirus exposure and HLA in healthy donors. Study information: Sequencing of some 190 million T cells in an earlier analysis found 95 million to 120 million unique TCR beta sequences.

For this clone: Antigen unknown.

PCR amplification relied on 60 Vbeta primers (plus 13 Jbeta primers). The repertoire was sequenced with immunoSEQ multiplex PCR; TCRdb's copy has only in-frame clones and lacks some. The sample contains some 96,000 clones, 60% to 80% of which appear only once. Study observations and caveats: As a later analysis revealed, most CMV-associated TCR beta chains appeared HLA-restricted. Analysis was carried out at a later point, and it linked a missense DCLRE1C variant to TCR beta V- and J-gene trimming. Reportedly, fewer N-insertions than the approximately 600-donor mean appeared in an Asian-associated ancestry cluster in a later analysis.

The CDR3 has 14 amino acids. CDR1 is KGHSH and CDR2 is LQKENI in the germline V gene. V lost 4 bases to trimming and J lost 4 bases; unmatched junction nucleotides: 2. The chain links TRBV18 to TRBJ1-5; 9 bases line up with TRBD1. Sequencing was performed on PBMCs. The clonotype originates from a man aged 55 to 70 in good health and CMV-seronegative. In DNA, the CDR3 is TGTGCCAGCTCACGAGGGACAGGGAATCAGCCCCAGCATTTT. This gives the protein CASSRGTGNQPQHF.